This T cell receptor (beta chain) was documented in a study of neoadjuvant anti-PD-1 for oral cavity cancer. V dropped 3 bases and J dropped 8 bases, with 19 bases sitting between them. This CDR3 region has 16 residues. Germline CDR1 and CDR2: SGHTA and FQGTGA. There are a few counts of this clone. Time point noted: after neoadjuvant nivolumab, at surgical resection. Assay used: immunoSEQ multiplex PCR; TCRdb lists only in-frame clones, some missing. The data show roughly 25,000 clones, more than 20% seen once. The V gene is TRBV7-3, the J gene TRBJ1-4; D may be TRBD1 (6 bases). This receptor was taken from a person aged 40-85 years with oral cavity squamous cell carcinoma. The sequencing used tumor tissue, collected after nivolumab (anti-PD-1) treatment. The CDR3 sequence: CASSFFHRVRKEKLFF. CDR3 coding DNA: TGTGCCAGCAGCTTTTTCCACAGGGTTAGAAAAGAAAAACTGTTTTTT. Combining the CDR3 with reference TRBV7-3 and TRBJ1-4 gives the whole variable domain GAGVSQTPSNKVTEKGKYVELRCDPISGHTALYWYRQSLGQGPEFLIYFQGTGAADDSGLPNDRFFAVRPEGSVSTLKIQRTERGDSAVYLCASSFFHRVRKEKLFFGSGTQLSVL.